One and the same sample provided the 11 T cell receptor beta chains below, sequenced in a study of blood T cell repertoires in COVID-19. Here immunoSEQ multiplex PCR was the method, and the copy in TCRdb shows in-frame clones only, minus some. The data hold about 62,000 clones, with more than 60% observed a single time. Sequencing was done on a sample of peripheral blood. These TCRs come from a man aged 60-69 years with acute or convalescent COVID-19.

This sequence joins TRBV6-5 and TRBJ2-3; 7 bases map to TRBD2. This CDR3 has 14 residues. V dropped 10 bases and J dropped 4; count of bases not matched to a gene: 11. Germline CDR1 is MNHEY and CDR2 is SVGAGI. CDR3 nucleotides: TGTGCCACATGGGAGGGCGGTAAGGCAGATACGCAGTATTTT. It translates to CATWEGGKADTQYF.

This CDR3 reads CASSLGQGNWEDTQYF. CDR3 coding DNA: TGCGCCAGCAGCTTGGGACAGGGGAATTGGGAAGATACGCAGTATTTT. This chain connects TRBV5-1 to TRBJ2-3; 8 bases match TRBD1. J lost 5 bases, V lost 0 bases, and 8 bases had no gene match. The CDR3 sequence is 16 residues long. The germline V gene has CDR1 SGHRS and CDR2 YFSETQ.

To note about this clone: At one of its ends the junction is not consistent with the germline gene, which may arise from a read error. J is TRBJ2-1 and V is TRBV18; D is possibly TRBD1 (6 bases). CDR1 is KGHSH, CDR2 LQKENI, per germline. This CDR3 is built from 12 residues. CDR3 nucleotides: TGTGCCAGCTCTCCACAGGGCGGGGAGCAGTTCTTC. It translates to CASSPQGGEQFF.

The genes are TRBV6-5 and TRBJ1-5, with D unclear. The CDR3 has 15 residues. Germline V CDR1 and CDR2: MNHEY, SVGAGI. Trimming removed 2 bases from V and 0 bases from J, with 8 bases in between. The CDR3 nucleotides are TGTGCCAGCAGTTACAATAGATATAGCAATCAGCCCCAGCATTTT. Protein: CASSYNRYSNQPQHF.

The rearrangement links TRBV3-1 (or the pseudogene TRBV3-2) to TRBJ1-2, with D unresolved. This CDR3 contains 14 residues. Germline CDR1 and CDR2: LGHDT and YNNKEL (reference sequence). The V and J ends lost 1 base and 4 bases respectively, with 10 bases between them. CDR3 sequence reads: CASSQGPGLYGYTF. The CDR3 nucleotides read TGTGCCAGCAGCCAAGGCCCAGGCCTCTATGGCTACACCTTC.

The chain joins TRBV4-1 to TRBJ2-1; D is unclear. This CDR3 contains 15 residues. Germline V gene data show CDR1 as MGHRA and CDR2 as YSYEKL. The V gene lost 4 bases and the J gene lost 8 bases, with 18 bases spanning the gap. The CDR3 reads CASSRGWPARDEQFF. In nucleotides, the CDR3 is TGCGCCAGCAGCCGCGGTTGGCCAGCTCGGGATGAGCAGTTCTTC.

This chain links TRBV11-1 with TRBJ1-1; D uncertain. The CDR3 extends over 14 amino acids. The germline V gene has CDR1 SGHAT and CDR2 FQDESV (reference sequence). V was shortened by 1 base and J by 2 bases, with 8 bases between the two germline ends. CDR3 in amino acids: CASSLGGSNTEAFF. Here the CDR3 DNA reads TGTGCCAGCAGCTTAGGAGGGAGCAACACTGAAGCTTTCTTT.

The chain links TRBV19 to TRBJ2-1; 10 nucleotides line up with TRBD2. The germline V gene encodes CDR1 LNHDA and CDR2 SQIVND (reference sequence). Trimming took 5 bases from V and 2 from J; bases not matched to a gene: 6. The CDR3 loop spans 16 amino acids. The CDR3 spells CASSALAGNPYNEQFF. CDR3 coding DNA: TGTGCCAGTAGTGCACTAGCGGGAAATCCCTACAATGAGCAGTTCTTC.

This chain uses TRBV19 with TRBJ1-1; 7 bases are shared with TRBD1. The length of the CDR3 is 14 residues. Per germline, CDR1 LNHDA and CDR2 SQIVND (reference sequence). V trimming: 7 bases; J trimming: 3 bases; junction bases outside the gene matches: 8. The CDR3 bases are TGTGCCAGTAACCAGGACAGGTTACACACTGAAGCTTTCTTT. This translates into CASNQDRLHTEAFF.

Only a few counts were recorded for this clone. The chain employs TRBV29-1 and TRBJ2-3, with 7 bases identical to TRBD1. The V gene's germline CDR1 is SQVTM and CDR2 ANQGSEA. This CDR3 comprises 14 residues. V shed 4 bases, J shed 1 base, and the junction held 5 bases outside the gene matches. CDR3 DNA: TGCAGCGTTGTACGCCAGGGGGGCACAGATACGCAGTATTTT. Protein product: CSVVRQGGTDTQYF.

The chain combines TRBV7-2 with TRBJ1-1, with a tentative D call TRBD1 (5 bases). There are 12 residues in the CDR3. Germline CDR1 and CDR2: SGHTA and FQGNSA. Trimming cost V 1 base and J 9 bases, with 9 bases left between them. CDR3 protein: CASSLGGLKAFF. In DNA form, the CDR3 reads TGTGCCAGCAGCTTAGGGGGCTTGAAAGCTTTCTTT.